What follows are 29 T cell receptor beta chains derived from one specimen sequenced in a study of blood T cell repertoires in COVID-19. Libraries were prepared by immunoSEQ multiplex PCR; TCRdb keeps only in-frame clonotypes and omits some of them. In the table there are roughly 700,000 clones, 85% to 90% of which are singletons. The source material was peripheral blood. Every receptor here comes from a woman between 18 and 30 years old with acute or convalescent COVID-19.

The chain uses TRBV5-8 and TRBJ1-2; D perhaps matches TRBD1 (5 bases). Deletions cut 0 bases from V and 4 bases from J, with 16 bases between. The CDR3 consists of 16 residues. Looked up from germline, CDR1 is SGHTS and CDR2 is YDEGEE. For the CDR3, the DNA is TGTGCCAGCAGCTTGGAAGGGGCGTCTTTGTTCTATGGCTACACCTTC. Protein sequence: CASSLEGASLFYGYTF.

The chain uses TRBV11-2 and TRBJ1-1; TRBD1 might be the D (5 bases). V gave up 0 bases and J gave up 4 bases, with 12 bases separating them. Per germline, CDR1 SGHAT and CDR2 FQNNGV. The CDR3 loop spans 15 amino acids. CDR3 sequence reads: CASSLEGGAGTEAFF. The CDR3 bases are TGTGCCAGCAGCTTAGAAGGAGGGGCTGGCACTGAAGCTTTCTTT.

The rearrangement joins TRBV7-2 to TRBJ1-1; 7 bases align to TRBD1. Germline V gene data show CDR1 as SGHTA and CDR2 as FQGNSA. V shed 3 bases, J shed 3 bases, and the junction held 13 bases outside the gene matches. The CDR3 spans 17 residues. DNA for the CDR3: TGTGCCAGCAGCTTCCCAAAGCTTTTCAGGGGGGACACTGAAGCTTTCTTT. It specifies CASSFPKLFRGDTEAFF.

This clone was picked up one time. This sequence joins TRBV19 and TRBJ1-5; tentatively, D is TRBD1 (5 bases). V shed 5 bases and J shed 2 bases, with 28 bases lying between them. The CDR3 runs to 20 residues. CDR1 and CDR2 (germline): LNHDA, SQIVND (reference sequence). CDR3 protein: CASSGSQGVPVLARNQPQHF. CDR3 in DNA: TGTGCCAGTAGTGGCTCCCAGGGTGTTCCCGTCTTAGCTCGCAATCAGCCCCAGCATTTT.

The chain joins TRBV6-5 to TRBJ2-7; TRBD1 is a possible D gene (5 bases). CDR3 length: 13 amino acids. Germline V CDR1 and CDR2: MNHEY, SVGAGI. V was trimmed by 0 bases and J by 4 bases, leaving 7 bases between them. The CDR3: CASSYSKGYEQYF. CDR3 coding DNA: TGTGCCAGCAGTTACTCGAAGGGGTACGAGCAGTACTTC.

This chain links TRBV6-2 or TRBV6-3 with TRBJ1-5; possible D gene TRBD1, 5 bases. V was clipped by 2 bases and J by 9 bases, with 14 bases between them. This CDR3 is 14 amino acids long. CDR1 and CDR2 (germline): MNHEY, SVGEGT. In DNA form, the CDR3 reads TGTGCCAGCAGTTACGGGGGAGGGATGCTGCCCCAGCATTTT. As protein: CASSYGGGMLPQHF.

The V and J genes are TRBV9 and TRBJ1-2; D call uncertain. Germline assignment: CDR1 SGDLS and CDR2 YYNGEE. Trimming took 2 bases from V and 1 from J, leaving 9 bases between them. This CDR3 is built from 14 residues. In nucleotides, the CDR3 is TGTGCCAGCAGCGTTCTCGACTTTAACTATGGCTACACCTTC. Protein: CASSVLDFNYGYTF.

CDR3 loop: CASSQVRQGGGYTF. In DNA, the CDR3 is TGCGCCAGCAGCCAAGTTAGACAGGGAGGCGGCTACACCTTC. The chain recombines TRBV4-3 with TRBJ1-2; 7 nucleotides agree with TRBD1. Germline CDR1 LGHNA, CDR2 YSLEER. V was pared by 1 base and J by 8 bases, with 7 bases of the junction left unmatched. CDR3 length equals 14 residues.

The V call is TRBV12-3 or TRBV12-4, the J call TRBJ1-2; D is possibly TRBD1 (5 bases). There are 13 residues in the CDR3. Trimming pared 4 bases from V and 8 bases from J, leaving 14 bases between. DNA of the CDR3: TGTGCCAGCAGTTCGATTAGGGGTTACGGCTACACCTTC. Its protein is CASSSIRGYGYTF.

The chain has TRBV5-5 and TRBJ1-3; unclear D gene. V was cut by 2 bases and J by 0 bases, with 12 bases left in between. This CDR3 contains 16 residues. Germline V gene sequence: CDR1 SGHKS, CDR2 YYEKEE (reference sequence). The CDR3 loop reads CASSFAVGDSGNTIYF. The CDR3, as DNA: TGTGCCAGCAGCTTTGCGGTCGGGGACTCTGGAAACACCATATATTTT.

Here the CDR3 DNA reads TGTGCCAGCAGTTTCGAGGGGGCGAGGGGCTACACCTTC. Protein: CASSFEGARGYTF. The chain combines TRBV28 with TRBJ1-2; 7 bases line up with TRBD1. Trimming at V came to 3 bases and at J to 8 bases, leaving 6 bases not matched to a gene. The CDR3 consists of 13 residues. The V gene's germline CDR1 is MDHEN and CDR2 SYDVKM.

The V gene is TRBV9, the J gene TRBJ2-2; D gene ambiguous. V lost 1 base to trimming and J lost 6 bases, with 10 bases between them. This CDR3 has 14 residues. Looked up from germline, CDR1 is SGDLS and CDR2 is YYNGEE. CDR3 in amino acids: CASSVPPNSGELFF. The CDR3 DNA follows: TGTGCCAGCAGCGTACCCCCAAATTCCGGGGAGCTGTTTTTT.

The chain joins TRBV5-5 to TRBJ1-1, with D uncertain. This CDR3 contains 15 residues. Germline assignment: CDR1 SGHKS and CDR2 YYEKEE (reference sequence). V lost 2 bases, J lost 0 bases, and 11 bases lay in between. The CDR3 protein is CASSFFSGLNTEAFF. The CDR3 DNA reads as TGTGCCAGCAGCTTCTTTTCCGGGTTGAACACTGAAGCTTTCTTT. Drawing the rest from reference TRBV5-5 and TRBJ1-1, the complete variable domain is DAGVTQSPTHLIKTRGQQVTLRCSPISGHKSVSWYQQVLGQGPQFIFQYYEKEERGRGNFPDRFSARQFPNYSSELNVNALLLGDSALYLCASSFFSGLNTEAFFGQGTRLTVV.

This rearrangement joins TRBV7-9 to TRBJ1-1; tentatively, D is TRBD1 (5 bases). The CDR3 runs 14 residues. With 4 bases removed from V and 8 bases from J, the gap between germline ends came to 17 bases. Germline V CDR1 and CDR2: SEHNR, FQNEAQ (reference sequence). CDR3 sequence reads: CASSSGRGVLEAFF. The CDR3 bases are TGTGCCAGCAGCTCCGGAAGGGGCGTTTTAGAAGCTTTCTTT.

The chain links TRBV6-2 or TRBV6-3 to TRBJ2-1; 11 bases map to TRBD2. Per germline, CDR1 MNHEY and CDR2 SVGEGT. The CDR3 loop spans 21 amino acids. Trimming removed 2 bases from V and 0 bases from J; junction bases left unmatched: 15. The CDR3 DNA reads as TGTGCCAGCAGTTACGGGCTGTGGGCTAGCGGGGGGCTTAGCTCCTACAATGAGCAGTTCTTC. It encodes CASSYGLWASGGLSSYNEQFF.

J is TRBJ2-3 and V is TRBV5-1, with 9 bases lining up with TRBD2. Trimming took 6 bases from V and 1 from J; bases not matched to a gene: 3. This CDR3 contains 14 residues. Germline V gene lookup returns CDR1 SGHRS and CDR2 YFSETQ. CDR3: CASIRGGGTDTQYF. DNA of the CDR3: TGCGCCAGCATACGCGGGGGGGGCACAGATACGCAGTATTTT.

The chain links TRBV15 to TRBJ1-2; possible D gene TRBD1, 5 bases. Trimming took 4 bases from V and 0 from J, leaving 12 bases between them. The CDR3 sequence is 15 residues long. From germline, CDR1 is LNHNV and CDR2 YYDKDF (reference sequence). CDR3 sequence reads: CATSTFDSTNYGYTF. The CDR3 DNA reads as TGTGCCACCAGCACCTTCGACAGCACTAACTATGGCTACACCTTC.

This chain joins TRBV4-1 and TRBJ2-7; maybe TRBD2 (6 bases). The V end was cut by 3 bases, the J end by 5 bases, with 11 bases between. The germline V gene encodes CDR1 MGHRA and CDR2 YSYEKL. The CDR3 is made up of 13 amino acids. Here the CDR3 reads CASSHPGGNEQYF. In DNA, the CDR3 is TGCGCCAGCAGCCATCCCGGCGGGAACGAGCAGTACTTC.

The V and J genes are TRBV5-8 and TRBJ1-1; TRBD1 aligns across 9 bases. The V segment lost 4 bases and the J segment 7 bases; nucleotides outside the gene matches: 11. Looked up from germline, CDR1 is SGHTS and CDR2 is YDEGEE. CDR3 length: 15 amino acids. CDR3 DNA: TGTGCCAGCAGCGTGACAGGGGGGGTCCTCTTTGAAGCTTTCTTT. Translation gives CASSVTGGVLFEAFF.

This clone has a single count. This sequence joins TRBV24-1 and TRBJ2-7; 11 bases map to TRBD1. Germline V gives CDR1 KGHDR, CDR2 SFDVKD. With V trimmed by 4 bases and J by 3 bases, 16 bases remained unmatched. This CDR3 has 19 residues. CDR3 loop: CATSDSPGSGTGGSYEQYF. DNA for the CDR3: TGTGCCACCAGTGACTCGCCAGGTTCCGGGACAGGGGGGAGCTACGAGCAGTACTTC.

The CDR3 sequence is CASTYGALNTEAFF. CDR3 sequence (DNA): TGTGCCAGCACCTATGGGGCGCTAAACACTGAAGCTTTCTTT. The chain links TRBV5-4 to TRBJ1-1; possible D gene TRBD1, 5 bases. CDR1 and CDR2 (germline): SGHNT, YYREEE (reference sequence). Trimming removed 6 bases at V and 2 bases at J, with 14 bases between. The length of the CDR3 is 14 residues.

The CDR3 nucleotides are TGTGCCAGCAGCTTTGCTGGACTAGCGGGGTGGGAGACCCAGTACTTC. Protein: CASSFAGLAGWETQYF. J is TRBJ2-5 and V is TRBV7-2; TRBD2 agrees at 12 bases. After removal of 3 bases from V and 5 bases from J, the junction contained 7 bases not matched to a gene. Germline loops: CDR1 SGHTA, CDR2 FQGNSA. The CDR3 covers 16 residues.

The chain combines TRBV7-2 with TRBJ1-1, with D possibly being TRBD1 (5 bases). V dropped 3 bases and J dropped 1 base, with 9 bases sitting between them. This CDR3 comprises 14 residues. Germline assignment: CDR1 SGHTA and CDR2 FQGNSA. CDR3: CASSFQGQNTEAFF. CDR3 nucleotide sequence: TGTGCCAGCAGCTTCCAAGGACAGAACACTGAAGCTTTCTTT. Filled out from reference TRBV7-2 and TRBJ1-1, the complete variable domain reads GAGVSQSPSNKVTEKGKDVELRCDPISGHTALYWYRQSLGQGLEFLIYFQGNSAPDKSGLPSDRFSAERTGGSVSTLTIQRTQQEDSAVYLCASSFQGQNTEAFFGQGTRLTVV.

V gene TRBV6-5 combines with J gene TRBJ1-1; the D gene is possibly TRBD1 (6 bases). The germline V and J ends were trimmed by 2 bases and 2 bases, with 12 bases remaining between them. Germline CDR1 reads MNHEY; CDR2 reads SVGAGI. The CDR3 loop spans 15 amino acids. The CDR3 DNA sequence: TGTGCCAGCAGTTACCTCGGGACAAGTAACACTGAAGCTTTCTTT. It specifies CASSYLGTSNTEAFF.

V gene TRBV11-2 combines with J gene TRBJ1-5; 9 nucleotides agree with TRBD1. The length of the CDR3 is 15 residues. CDR1 is SGHAT, CDR2 FQNNGV, per germline. J lost 7 bases, V lost 2 bases, and 6 bases had no gene match. CDR3 DNA: TGTGCCAGCAGCTTATCCGACAGGGGGGGCCAGCCCCAGCATTTT. It yields the protein CASSLSDRGGQPQHF.

This chain joins TRBV5-1 and TRBJ1-6; D call uncertain. Trimming stripped 0 bases from V and 8 bases from J, with 24 bases between. The germline V gene has CDR1 SGHRS and CDR2 YFSETQ. The length of the CDR3 is 19 residues. CDR3: CASSLDRFDSPLMDSPLHF. In DNA, the CDR3 is TGCGCCAGCAGCTTGGACCGTTTTGACTCTCCCCTAATGGATTCACCCCTCCACTTT.

Here the CDR3 reads CASSVGRGEKLFF. Written as DNA, the CDR3 is TGTGCCAGCAGCGTGGGAAGGGGCGAAAAACTGTTTTTT. This chain uses TRBV9 with TRBJ1-4; maybe TRBD1 (5 bases). This CDR3 region has 13 residues. Between the trimmed V and J ends, which lost 2 bases and 8 bases, there was a span of 10 bases. Germline V gene data show CDR1 as SGDLS and CDR2 as YYNGEE.

The rearrangement joins TRBV2 to TRBJ1-6; 7 nucleotides agree with TRBD1. Germline lookup yields CDR1 SNHLY and CDR2 FYNNEI. The trim removed 9 bases at V and 5 bases at J, leaving 4 bases unmatched. This CDR3 is 13 amino acids long. The CDR3 sequence is CARRQGDNSPLHF. DNA of the CDR3: TGTGCCAGGAGACAGGGAGATAATTCACCCCTCCACTTT.

DNA for the CDR3: TGTGCCAGCAGCTTGGATGACGGGGGGGCCCTGCTGTCTGAGCAGTTCTTC. Its protein product is CASSLDDGGALLSEQFF. The gene calls are TRBV7-8 and TRBJ2-1; TRBD2 agrees at 8 bases. The V segment lost 3 bases and the J segment 9 bases; nucleotides outside the gene matches: 16. The CDR3 spans 17 residues. The germline CDR1 and CDR2 sequences are SGHVS and FQNEAQ. The full variable domain, completed using reference TRBV7-8 and TRBJ2-1, is GAGVSQSPRYKVAKRGQDVALRCDPISGHVSLFWYQQALGQGPEFLTYFQNEAQLDKSGLPSDRFFAERPEGSVSTLKIQRTQQEDSAVYLCASSLDDGGALLSEQFFGPGTRLTVL.